These T cell receptor beta chains were read from a single sample in a study of blood T cells in healthy people across ages. TCRdb re-called the 5' RACE reads through MiXCR, storing one row per CDR3 protein. The table includes some 1.8 million distinct CDR3 sequences, around 40% detected once. Material: blood. These TCRs come from a human donor in good health. The CDR3 runs from the conserved cysteine through the conserved F or W. Fields, in order: J gene, V gene, CDR3 length, CDR3 protein.

TRBJ2-7	TRBV5-6	13	CASSLGMVYEQYF
TRBJ1-2	TRBV9	14	CASSPFGGYYGYTF
TRBJ2-5	TRBV20-1	16	CSAADPSGTGKETQYF
TRBJ2-3	TRBV7-9	15	CASERSNFDTDTQYF
TRBJ2-5	TRBV7-9	14	CASSPVGGSETQYF
.	TRBV7-8	18	CASSYQTNTGVSSYEQYF
TRBJ2-7	TRBV29-1	12	CSVERGSNEQYF
TRBJ1-2	TRBV6-2/TRBV6-3	13	CASTITGTYGYTF
TRBJ2-1	TRBV7-8	17	CASRLGLAGVRRGEQFF
TRBJ2-1	TRBV7-2	15	CASSPSGQVYNEQFF
TRBJ2-1	TRBV4-1	17	CASSQDSGGAEYNEQFF
TRBJ2-3	TRBV4-3	13	CASSSFHTDTQYF
TRBJ1-2	TRBV4-3	15	CANSRAITGNYGYTF
TRBJ1-2	TRBV20-1	11	CSAREKHGYTF
TRBJ1-2	TRBV15	14	CATSRVGQPYGYTF
TRBJ1-2	TRBV28	11	CAGKHNYGYTF
TRBJ2-3	TRBV6-1	13	CASRSTGSDTQYF
.	TRBV15	15	CATSRDGGVTYEQYF
.	TRBV3-1	16	CASSPGTSGYQETQFF
TRBJ2-1	TRBV18	12	CASSGEYNEQFF
TRBJ1-2	TRBV4-3	16	CASKPETGTTDGGYTF
TRBJ2-5	TRBV5-6	15	CASSLEGWLGETQYF
.	TRBV21-1	13	CASSKSGHHEQYF
TRBJ1-4	TRBV4-3	16	CASSQGIGQANEKLFF
TRBJ1-2	TRBV10-3	15	CAISTTQGEDYGYTF
TRBJ1-2	TRBV12-3/TRBV12-4	16	CASSYLPGNTNYGYTF
TRBJ1-1	TRBV6-1	15	CASTPGQGGWTEAFF
TRBJ2-3	TRBV4-3	16	CASSQDASGFTDTQYF
TRBJ2-1	TRBV6-5	13	CASSYVLMGEQFF
TRBJ2-7	TRBV29-1	14	CSVIRQGAADEQYF
TRBJ2-6	TRBV7-3	15	CATAPGSAGANVLTF
TRBJ2-3	TRBV5-6	17	CASSLLAGGLKTDTQYF
TRBJ2-1	TRBV6-4	14	CASSEMATYNEQFF
TRBJ1-4	TRBV25-1	14	CASSVGQFNEKLFF
TRBJ2-1	TRBV10-3	16	CAISEQFGSSYNEQFF
TRBJ1-2	TRBV6-1	15	CASSESTGGSDGYTF
TRBJ2-3	TRBV20-1	12	CSATDNTDTQYF
TRBJ2-1	TRBV28	16	CASSPLAGGTYNEQFF
TRBJ2-1	TRBV5-6	16	CASSFRTAGSYNEQFF
TRBJ2-7	TRBV20-1	13	CSSPTGTGVEQYF
TRBJ2-1	TRBV5-6	13	CASNLSGYNEQFF
TRBJ2-1	TRBV20-1	16	CSARGGLAGGFNEQFF
TRBJ1-6	TRBV20-1	13	CSAARLPVVPLHF
TRBJ2-5	TRBV20-1	14	CSATPGTGVETQYF
TRBJ1-1	TRBV7-2	14	CASSFPGTLLKLFF
.	TRBV7-2	16	CASSLEPRGGYYEQYF
TRBJ2-1	TRBV4-3	17	CASSHGSGERGRHEQFF
TRBJ2-7	TRBV12-3/TRBV12-4	15	CASSFDRGLAYEQYF